This T cell receptor beta chain was identified in a study of T cells in Graves' hyperthyroidism and ophthalmopathy. Template material for amplifying TCR beta CDR3 regions consisted of RNA transcripts. HTBI primers were employed in a first-round RT-PCR of the TCR CDR3. Via MiXCR, TCRdb re-called the multiplex PCR reads, giving one row per CDR3 protein. The data contain a few hundred thousand distinct CDR3 sequences, about 20% of them seen just once; the ten biggest clones take up roughly 60%. This clonotype was seen only a few times. Trimming took 5 bases from V and 3 from J; bases not matched to a gene: 3. The CDR3 is 14 amino acids. Germline lookup yields CDR1 SNHLY and CDR2 FYNNEI.

This sequence was found in a man aged 25 to 40 with Graves' ophthalmopathy. The sample taken for sequencing was blood. The chain has TRBV2 and TRBJ1-3; 8 nucleotides agree with TRBD1. CDR3 residues: CASSLDRVGNTIYF. CDR3 coding DNA: TGTGCCAGCAGTTTGGACAGGGTTGGAAACACCATATATTTT.